This entry describes one TCR beta chain. Antigen unknown. The germline CDR1 and CDR2 sequences are SGHTA and FQGNSA. This CDR3 has 15 amino acids. Trimming took off 4 bases at V and 7 bases at J, with 16 bases between the two ends. The data are from a study of cytomegalovirus exposure and HLA in healthy donors. Study conclusions and caveats: Listed as cytomegalovirus-associated were 150 to 200 TCR beta chains.

The data were produced by immunoSEQ multiplex PCR, yet TCRdb's version contains in-frame clones alone and is incomplete. The sample records about 110,000 clones, about 87% being singletons. Among the approximately 110 subjects of the validation cohort, separate from the roughly 650-subject first cohort, were the donors. The receptor was derived from a young woman in good health and CMV-seropositive. The sequenced sample consisted of PBMCs. The rearrangement joins TRBV7-2 to TRBJ2-2; D might be TRBD1 (6 bases). The DNA of the CDR3 is TGTGCCAGCAGCTCCCAGACAGGCAGGGGCGGGGAGCTGTTTTTT. Its protein product is CASSSQTGRGGELFF.